These T cell receptor beta chains were read from a single sample in a study of blood T cell repertoires in COVID-19. The assay was immunoSEQ multiplex PCR, and TCRdb's table has in-frame clones only and misses some. The sample gives 190,000 or so clones, about 89% of which show up once; approximately 2.7% is in the top ten. Sequencing used peripheral blood. These receptors came from a man aged 35 to 55 with active or convalescent COVID-19. Both conserved end residues are part of each CDR3. The D gene is left open where the match is weak. Where a row states a size, it is once, few, many or the class of an expanded clone; other rows omit it.

j_gene | v_gene | abundance | d_gene | CDR3aa | CDR3nt
TRBJ2-1 | TRBV12-5 | NA | TRBD2 | CASVSTSGGANERFF | TGTGCTAGTGTCTCGACTAGCGGGGGGGCCAATGAGCGGTTCTTC
TRBJ1-3 | TRBV30 | NA | NA | CAWSAGTQERNTIYF | TGTGCCTGGAGTGCAGGGACACAGGAGCGAAACACCATATATTTT
TRBJ1-2 | TRBV10-3 | NA | TRBD1 | CAISESPGQGVGGYTF | TGTGCCATCAGTGAGTCGCCAGGACAGGGAGTTGGTGGCTACACCTTC
TRBJ1-5 | TRBV7-8 | NA | NA | CASSLDRLGFSNQPQHF | TGTGCCAGCAGCTTAGACAGGTTAGGGTTTAGCAATCAGCCCCAGCATTTT
TRBJ2-5 | TRBV3-1/TRBV3-2 | once | TRBD1 | CASSPWDRERETQYF | TGTGCCAGCAGCCCTTGGGACAGGGAAAGGGAGACCCAGTACTTC
TRBJ1-1 | TRBV6-5 | NA | TRBD1 | CATKNTGVRDTEAFF | TGTGCCACCAAAAATACAGGGGTAAGGGACACTGAAGCTTTCTTT
TRBJ2-6 | TRBV28 | NA | NA | CASSLGGSGANVLTF | TGTGCCAGTTCCCTGGGGGGTAGCGGGGCCAACGTCCTGACTTTC
TRBJ1-3 | TRBV15 | NA | TRBD1 | CATGTGSSGNTIYF | TGTGCCACCGGGACAGGATCCTCTGGAAACACCATATATTTT
TRBJ1-3 | TRBV13 | NA | TRBD1 | CASSLGTGVHTIYF | TGTGCCAGCAGCTTAGGGACAGGGGTGCACACCATATATTTT
TRBJ1-1 | TRBV30 | NA | NA | CAWSMRHLNTEAFF | TGTGCCTGGAGTATGAGACACCTGAACACTGAAGCTTTCTTT
TRBJ2-1 | TRBV11-2 | NA | NA | CASSLDHKGRKFF | TGTGCCAGCAGCTTAGATCATAAGGGGCGTAAGTTCTTC
TRBJ2-5 | TRBV27 | NA | TRBD1 | CASSPWTGKETQYF | TGTGCCAGCAGTCCCTGGACAGGGAAAGAGACCCAGTACTTC
TRBJ1-2 | TRBV6-5 | NA | NA | CASSYRGTYGYTF | TGTGCCAGCAGTTACAGGGGGACCTATGGCTACACCTTC
TRBJ1-4 | TRBV28 | NA | TRBD1 | CASSYQTGLGEKLFF | TGTGCCAGCAGCTACCAGACAGGGTTGGGTGAAAAACTGTTTTTT
TRBJ2-1 | TRBV7-7 | once | NA | CASSLAEGNNEQFF | TGTGCTAGCAGCTTAGCGGAGGGTAACAATGAGCAGTTCTTC
TRBJ1-2 | TRBV5-6 | NA | NA | CASSLSTPPPYGYTF | TGTGCCAGCAGCTTAAGTACACCACCTCCTTATGGCTACACCTTC
TRBJ1-6 | TRBV9 | NA | TRBD1 | CASSVGTGDGSPLHF | TGTGCCAGCAGCGTAGGGACAGGGGATGGATCACCCCTCCACTTT
TRBJ1-2 | TRBV18 | NA | NA | CASSPPDSNGYTF | TGTGCCAGCTCACCACCAGATTCTAATGGCTACACCTTC
TRBJ1-5 | TRBV19 | NA | NA | CASSIKGGANQPQHF | TGTGCCAGTAGTATAAAAGGGGGGGCCAATCAGCCCCAGCATTTT
TRBJ1-2 | TRBV2 | once | TRBD1 | CASRQGGQGFLGGYTF | TGTGCCAGCAGACAGGGGGGACAGGGTTTTTTGGGTGGCTACACCTTC
TRBJ1-4 | TRBV7-9 | once | NA | CASSLLQGNEKLFF | TGTGCCAGCAGCTTACTCCAGGGTAATGAAAAACTGTTTTTT
TRBJ1-2 | TRBV3-1/TRBV3-2 | NA | NA | CASSQLRGGYTF | TGTGCCAGCAGCCAACTCAGAGGTGGCTACACCTTC
TRBJ2-7 | TRBV5-1 | NA | TRBD1 | CASRLEGQGYEQYF | TGCGCCAGCAGGCTGGAGGGACAGGGCTACGAGCAGTACTTC
TRBJ2-1 | TRBV24-1 | NA | NA | CATSGQGGKDNEQFF | TGTGCCACCAGTGGGCAGGGAGGAAAGGACAATGAGCAGTTCTTC
TRBJ1-6 | TRBV19 | NA | NA | CASSTDRTNSPLHF | TGTGCCAGTAGTACAGACAGAACGAATTCACCCCTCCACTTT
TRBJ2-7 | TRBV5-1 | NA | TRBD2 | CASSLGGGEQYF | TGCGCCAGCAGCCTCGGGGGAGGGGAGCAGTACTTC
TRBJ2-7 | TRBV27 | NA | NA | CASSFTGGYEQYF | TGTGCCAGCAGTTTTACCGGGGGCTACGAGCAGTACTTC
TRBJ2-3 | TRBV5-6 | NA | NA | CASSVLGGGTDTQYF | TGTGCCAGCAGCGTCCTGGGGGGAGGTACAGATACGCAGTATTTT
TRBJ1-6 | TRBV5-1 | once | TRBD1 | CASSPTGTGSPLHF | TGCGCCAGCAGCCCGACAGGGACTGGTTCACCCCTCCACTTT
TRBJ2-7 | TRBV11-1 | NA | NA | CASSLTGNSYEQYF | TGTGCCAGCAGCTTAACAGGCAACTCCTACGAGCAGTACTTC
TRBJ2-7 | TRBV11-1 | NA | NA | CASSPRVAYEQYF | TGTGCCAGCAGCCCCAGGGTGGCCTACGAGCAGTACTTC
TRBJ1-2 | TRBV4-2 | NA | NA | CASSQDGSTGTDGYTF | TGTGCCAGCAGCCAAGACGGGTCCACAGGGACGGATGGCTACACCTTC
TRBJ1-2 | TRBV5-6 | NA | NA | CASSLVAGNGYTF | TGTGCCAGCAGCTTGGTAGCCGGGAATGGCTACACCTTC
TRBJ1-1 | TRBV5-1 | NA | TRBD1 | CASSPSGQGAWTEAFF | TGCGCCAGCAGCCCGTCGGGACAGGGAGCGTGGACTGAAGCTTTCTTT
TRBJ1-1 | TRBV4-1 | NA | NA | CASSQRPGSNTEAFF | TGCGCCAGCAGCCAGAGGCCAGGGTCGAACACTGAAGCTTTCTTT
TRBJ1-6 | TRBV19 | NA | NA | CASSKDMRRSPLHF | TGTGCCAGTAGCAAGGACATGCGGCGGTCACCCCTCCACTTT
TRBJ1-5 | TRBV4-1 | NA | TRBD1 | CASSQGQGLNQPQHF | TGCGCCAGCAGCCAAGGACAGGGACTCAATCAGCCCCAGCATTTT
TRBJ1-1 | TRBV9 | NA | TRBD1 | CASSTQGVTEAFF | TGTGCCAGCAGCACTCAGGGGGTCACTGAAGCTTTCTTT
TRBJ2-2 | TRBV5-6 | NA | TRBD2 | CASRHAGGGVTGELFF | TGTGCCAGCCGCCACGCCGGGGGGGGAGTCACCGGGGAGCTGTTTTTT
TRBJ1-6 | TRBV30 | NA | NA | CAWSEALHRPPLHF | TGTGCCTGGAGTGAAGCCCTTCACAGGCCACCCCTCCACTTT
TRBJ2-3 | TRBV28 | NA | TRBD2 | CASSLGGGPIHTQYF | TGTGCCAGCAGTTTGGGCGGGGGGCCAATCCATACGCAGTATTTT
TRBJ1-1 | TRBV10-1 | NA | NA | CASSEFGDGTEAFF | TGCGCCAGCAGTGAGTTCGGGGATGGGACTGAAGCTTTCTTT
TRBJ2-7 | TRBV4-2 | NA | NA | CASSQETRGHYEQYF | TGTGCCAGCAGCCAAGAAACTAGGGGACACTACGAGCAGTACTTC
TRBJ2-3 | TRBV9 | NA | NA | CASSASGADTQYF | TGTGCCAGCAGCGCCTCGGGGGCAGATACGCAGTATTTT
TRBJ1-5 | TRBV28 | NA | TRBD1 | CASSADRGNQPQHF | TGTGCCAGCAGTGCGGACAGGGGGAATCAGCCCCAGCATTTT
TRBJ2-3 | TRBV24-1 | NA | TRBD1 | CATSDPGQGVDTQYF | TGTGCCACCAGTGACCCGGGACAGGGGGTGGATACGCAGTATTTT
TRBJ1-5 | TRBV2 | NA | NA | CASSVTPYSNQPQHF | TGTGCCAGCAGTGTTACACCTTATAGCAATCAGCCCCAGCATTTT
TRBJ1-2 | TRBV3-1/TRBV3-2 | NA | NA | CASSQSRGYGGYTF | TGTGCCAGCAGCCAAAGCCGGGGGTACGGTGGCTACACCTTC
TRBJ1-6 | TRBV28 | NA | TRBD1 | CASRRRDSRAYNSPLHF | TGTGCCAGCAGACGGAGGGACAGCCGGGCCTATAATTCACCCCTCCACTTT